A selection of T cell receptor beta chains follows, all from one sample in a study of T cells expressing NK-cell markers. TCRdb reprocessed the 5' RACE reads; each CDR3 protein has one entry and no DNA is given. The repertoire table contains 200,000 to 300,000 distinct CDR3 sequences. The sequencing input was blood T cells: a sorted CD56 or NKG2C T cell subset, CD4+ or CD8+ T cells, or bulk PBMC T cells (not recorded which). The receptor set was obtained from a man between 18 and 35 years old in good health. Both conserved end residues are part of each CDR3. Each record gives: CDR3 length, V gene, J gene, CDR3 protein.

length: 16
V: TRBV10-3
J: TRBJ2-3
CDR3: CAISPSGGSFTDTQYF

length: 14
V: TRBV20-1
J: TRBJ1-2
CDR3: CSASEGGKGYGYTF

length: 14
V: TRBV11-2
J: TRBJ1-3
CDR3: CASSDLRGRNTIYF

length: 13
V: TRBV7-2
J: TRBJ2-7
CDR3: CASSLGKRYEQYF

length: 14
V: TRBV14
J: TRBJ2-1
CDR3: CASSQGAGRHEQFF

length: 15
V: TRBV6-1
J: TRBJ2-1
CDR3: CASRELAGAYNEQFF

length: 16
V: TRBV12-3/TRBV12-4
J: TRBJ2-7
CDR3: CASSRGTLGSYYEQYF

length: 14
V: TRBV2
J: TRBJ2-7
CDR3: CASSELTDDYEQYF

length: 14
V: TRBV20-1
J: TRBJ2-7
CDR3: CSALTPSGVYEQYF

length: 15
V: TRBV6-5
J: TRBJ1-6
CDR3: CASSYSSRGNSPLHF

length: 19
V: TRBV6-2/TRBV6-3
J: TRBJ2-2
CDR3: CASGWTGTSASVVVGELFF

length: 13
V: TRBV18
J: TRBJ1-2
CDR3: CASSPPRGNGYTF

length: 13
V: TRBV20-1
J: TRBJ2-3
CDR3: CSARPGRTDTQYF

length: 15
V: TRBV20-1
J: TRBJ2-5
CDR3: CSATRLAGDEETQYF

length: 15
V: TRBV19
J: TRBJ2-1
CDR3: CASMMAGQNYNEQFF

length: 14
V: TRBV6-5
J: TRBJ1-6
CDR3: CASSPTVNNSPLHF

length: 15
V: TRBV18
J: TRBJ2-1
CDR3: CASSPRGGRADEQFF

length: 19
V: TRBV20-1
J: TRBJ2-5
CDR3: CSARGVGGLAGRNGGTQYF

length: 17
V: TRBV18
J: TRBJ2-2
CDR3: CASSPAGLAGAGGELFF

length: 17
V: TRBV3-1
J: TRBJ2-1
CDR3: CASSQDRPEMTYNEQFF

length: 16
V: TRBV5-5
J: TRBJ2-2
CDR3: CASSLGLRVDTGELFF

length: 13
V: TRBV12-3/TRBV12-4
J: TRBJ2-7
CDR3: CASSLLDFNEQYF

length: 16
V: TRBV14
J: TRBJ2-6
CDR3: CASSPSGYSGANVLTF

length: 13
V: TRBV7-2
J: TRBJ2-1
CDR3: CAVGAGSYNEQFF

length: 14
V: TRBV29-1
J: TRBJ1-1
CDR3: CSVGQGNMNTEAFF

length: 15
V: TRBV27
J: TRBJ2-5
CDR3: CASSPTRTGLGTQYF

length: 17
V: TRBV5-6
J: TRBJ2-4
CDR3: CASSITGTAGAGNIQYF

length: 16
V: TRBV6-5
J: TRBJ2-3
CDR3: CASDLLGTGSTDTQYF